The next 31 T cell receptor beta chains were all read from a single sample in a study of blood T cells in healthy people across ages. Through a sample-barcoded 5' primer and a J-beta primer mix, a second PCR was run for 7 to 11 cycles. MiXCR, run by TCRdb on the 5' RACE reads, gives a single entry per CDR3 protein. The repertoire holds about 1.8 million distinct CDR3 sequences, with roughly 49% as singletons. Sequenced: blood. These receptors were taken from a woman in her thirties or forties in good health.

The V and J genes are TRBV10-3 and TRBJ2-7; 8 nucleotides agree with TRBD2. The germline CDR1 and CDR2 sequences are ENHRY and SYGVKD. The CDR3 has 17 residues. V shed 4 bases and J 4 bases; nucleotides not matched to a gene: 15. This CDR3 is CAISVSVGAGGRYEQYF. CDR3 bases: TGTGCCATCAGTGTAAGTGTTGGGGCGGGGGGACGATACGAGCAGTACTTC.

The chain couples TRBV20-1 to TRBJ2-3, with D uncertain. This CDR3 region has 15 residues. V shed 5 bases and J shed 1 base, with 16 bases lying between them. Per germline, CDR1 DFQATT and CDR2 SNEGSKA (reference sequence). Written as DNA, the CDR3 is TGCAGTGCTCCCCCGGCGGTCTCCGGCACAGATACGCAGTATTTT. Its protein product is CSAPPAVSGTDTQYF.

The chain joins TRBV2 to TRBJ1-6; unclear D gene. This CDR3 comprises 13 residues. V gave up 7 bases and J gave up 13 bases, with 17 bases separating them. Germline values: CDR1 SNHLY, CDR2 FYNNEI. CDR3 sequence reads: CASTRTQNTPLHF. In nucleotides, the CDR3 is TGTGCCAGCACGAGAACACAGAATACCCCCCTCCACTTT.

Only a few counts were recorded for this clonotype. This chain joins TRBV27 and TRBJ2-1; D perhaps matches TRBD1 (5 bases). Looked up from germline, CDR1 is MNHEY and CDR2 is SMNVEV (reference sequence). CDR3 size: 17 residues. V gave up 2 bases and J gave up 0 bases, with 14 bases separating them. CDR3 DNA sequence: TGTGCCAGCAGTTTAATCCCAGGGATCGACTCCTACAATGAGCAGTTCTTC. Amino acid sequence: CASSLIPGIDSYNEQFF.

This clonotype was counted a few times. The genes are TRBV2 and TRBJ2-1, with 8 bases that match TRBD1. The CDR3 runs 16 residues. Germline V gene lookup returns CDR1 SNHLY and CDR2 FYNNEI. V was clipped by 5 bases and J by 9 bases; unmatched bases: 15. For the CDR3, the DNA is TGTGCCAGCAGTAAGGTTGGACAGGGAACTGGGAGTGAGCAGTTCTTC. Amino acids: CASSKVGQGTGSEQFF.

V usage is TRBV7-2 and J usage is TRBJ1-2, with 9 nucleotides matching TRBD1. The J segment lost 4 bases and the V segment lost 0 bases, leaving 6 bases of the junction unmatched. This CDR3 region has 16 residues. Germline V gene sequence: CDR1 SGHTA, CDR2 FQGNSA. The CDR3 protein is CASSLAGGQGVYGYTF. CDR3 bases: TGTGCCAGCAGCTTAGCGGGGGGACAGGGTGTCTATGGCTACACCTTC.

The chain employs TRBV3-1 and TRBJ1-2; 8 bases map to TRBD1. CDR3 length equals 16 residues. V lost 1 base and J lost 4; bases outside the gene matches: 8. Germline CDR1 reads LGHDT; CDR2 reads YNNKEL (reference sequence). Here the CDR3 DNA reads TGTGCCAGCAGCCAAGGGGGACAGGAGCGACTCTATGGCTACACCTTC. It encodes CASSQGGQERLYGYTF.

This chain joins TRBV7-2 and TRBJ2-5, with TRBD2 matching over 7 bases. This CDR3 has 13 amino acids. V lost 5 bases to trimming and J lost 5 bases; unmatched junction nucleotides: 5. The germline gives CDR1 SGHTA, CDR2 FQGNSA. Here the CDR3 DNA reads TGTGCCAGCAGCAAGATGCGGGGGGAGACCCAGTACTTC. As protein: CASSKMRGETQYF.

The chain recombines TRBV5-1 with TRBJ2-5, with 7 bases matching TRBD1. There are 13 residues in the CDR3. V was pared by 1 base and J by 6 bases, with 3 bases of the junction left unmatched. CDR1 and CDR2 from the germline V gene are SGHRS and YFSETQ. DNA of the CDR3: TGCGCCAGCAGCTTGCAGGGGGATAAGACCCAGTACTTC. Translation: CASSLQGDKTQYF. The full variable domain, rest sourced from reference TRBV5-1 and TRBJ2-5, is KAGVTQTPRYLIKTRGQQVTLSCSPISGHRSVSWYQQTPGQGLQFLFEYFSETQRNKGNFPGRFSGRQFSNSRSEMNVSTLELGDSALYLCASSLQGDKTQYFGPGTRLLVL.

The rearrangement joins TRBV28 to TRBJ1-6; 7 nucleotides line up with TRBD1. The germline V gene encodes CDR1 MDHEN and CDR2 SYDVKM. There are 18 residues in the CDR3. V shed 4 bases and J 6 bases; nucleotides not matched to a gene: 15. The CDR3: CASSSHLRGTFGNSPLHF. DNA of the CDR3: TGTGCCAGCAGTTCCCACCTCAGGGGGACATTCGGTAATTCACCCCTCCACTTT.

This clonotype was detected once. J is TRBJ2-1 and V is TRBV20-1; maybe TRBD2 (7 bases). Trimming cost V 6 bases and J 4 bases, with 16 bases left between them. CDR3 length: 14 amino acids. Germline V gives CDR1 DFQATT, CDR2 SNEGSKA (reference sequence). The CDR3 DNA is TGCAGTGCCACTGAGGGGGGGCCTTACAATGAGCAGTTCTTC. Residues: CSATEGGPYNEQFF.

For the CDR3, the DNA is TGTGCCAGCAGCTCATGGACAGGGGCTCGGGAGACCCAGTACTTC. Encoded protein: CASSSWTGARETQYF. This chain uses TRBV3-1 with TRBJ2-7, with 9 bases identical to TRBD1. The DNA end is a closer match to TRBJ2-5, so the J assignment may be wrong. CDR3 length equals 15 residues. Looked up from germline, CDR1 is LGHDT and CDR2 is YNNKEL (reference sequence).

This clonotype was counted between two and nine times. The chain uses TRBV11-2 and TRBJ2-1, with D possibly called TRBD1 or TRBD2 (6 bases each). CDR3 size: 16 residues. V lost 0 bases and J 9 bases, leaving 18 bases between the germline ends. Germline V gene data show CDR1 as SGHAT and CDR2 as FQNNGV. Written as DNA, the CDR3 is TGTGCCAGCAGCTTAGATGTGGGGGGCGATTACGGTGAGCAGTTCTTC. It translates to CASSLDVGGDYGEQFF.

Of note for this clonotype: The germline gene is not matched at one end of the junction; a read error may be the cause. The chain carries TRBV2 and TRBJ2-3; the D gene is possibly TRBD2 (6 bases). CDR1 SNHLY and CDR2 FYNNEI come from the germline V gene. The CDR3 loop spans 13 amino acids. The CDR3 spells CACRQQGGDTQYF. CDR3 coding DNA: TGTGCCTGCAGACAGCAGGGAGGAGATACGCAGTATTTT.

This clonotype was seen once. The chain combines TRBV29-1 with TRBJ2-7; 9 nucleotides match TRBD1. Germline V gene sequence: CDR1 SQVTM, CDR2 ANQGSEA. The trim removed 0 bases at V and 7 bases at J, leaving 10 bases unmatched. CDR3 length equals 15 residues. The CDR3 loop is CSVEDRGTGLGEQYF. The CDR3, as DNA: TGCAGCGTTGAAGATCGTGGGACAGGGCTCGGTGAGCAGTACTTC.

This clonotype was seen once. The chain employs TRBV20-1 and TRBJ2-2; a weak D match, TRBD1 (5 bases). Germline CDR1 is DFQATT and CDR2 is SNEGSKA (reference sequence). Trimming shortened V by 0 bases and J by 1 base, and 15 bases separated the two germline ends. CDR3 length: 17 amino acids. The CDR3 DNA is TGCAGTGCTAGAGATAAGAGTAAACAGGTGAACACCGGGGAGCTGTTTTTT. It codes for CSARDKSKQVNTGELFF.

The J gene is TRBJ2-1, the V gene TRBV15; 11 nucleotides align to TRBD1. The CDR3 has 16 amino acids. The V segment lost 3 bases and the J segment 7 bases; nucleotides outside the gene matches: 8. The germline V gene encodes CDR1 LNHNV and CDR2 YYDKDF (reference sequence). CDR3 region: CATSSGGDRGSNEQFF. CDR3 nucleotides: TGTGCCACCAGCAGTGGAGGGGACAGGGGGTCGAATGAGCAGTTCTTC.

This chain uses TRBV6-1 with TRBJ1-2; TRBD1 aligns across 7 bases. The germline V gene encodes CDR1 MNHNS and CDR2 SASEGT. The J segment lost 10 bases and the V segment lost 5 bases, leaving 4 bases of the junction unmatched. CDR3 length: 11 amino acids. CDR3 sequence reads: CASSSGTVYTF. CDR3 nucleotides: TGTGCCAGCAGTTCCGGGACAGTCTACACCTTC.

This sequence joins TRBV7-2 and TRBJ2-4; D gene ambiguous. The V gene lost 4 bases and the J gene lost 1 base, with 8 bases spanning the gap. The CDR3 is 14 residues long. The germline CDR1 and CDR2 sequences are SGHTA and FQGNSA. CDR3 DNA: TGTGCCAGCAGCTCCCGAAGTGCCAAAAACATTCAGTACTTC. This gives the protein CASSSRSAKNIQYF.

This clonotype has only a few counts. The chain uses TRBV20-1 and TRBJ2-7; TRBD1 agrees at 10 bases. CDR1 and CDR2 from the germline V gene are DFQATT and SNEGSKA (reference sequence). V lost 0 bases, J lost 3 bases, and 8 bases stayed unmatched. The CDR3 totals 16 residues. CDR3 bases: TGCAGTGCTAGAGAGGGGACAGGGGAAGCATTCTACGAGCAGTACTTC. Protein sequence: CSAREGTGEAFYEQYF.

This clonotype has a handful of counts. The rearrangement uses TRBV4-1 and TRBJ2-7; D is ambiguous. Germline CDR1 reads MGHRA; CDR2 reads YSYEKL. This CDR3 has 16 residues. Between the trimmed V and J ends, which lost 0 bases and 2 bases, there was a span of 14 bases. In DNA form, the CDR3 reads TGCGCCAGCAGCCAAGAGCCCTCCAGCTTCGCCTACGAGCAGTACTTC. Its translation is CASSQEPSSFAYEQYF.

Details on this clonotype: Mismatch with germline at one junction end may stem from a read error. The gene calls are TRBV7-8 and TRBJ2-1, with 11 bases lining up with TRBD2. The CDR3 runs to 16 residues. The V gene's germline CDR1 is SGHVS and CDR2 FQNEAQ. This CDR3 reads CASRLAGGLSHNEQFF. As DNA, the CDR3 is TGTGCCAGCAGGTTAGCGGGGGGGCTTTCCCACAATGAGCAGTTCTTC. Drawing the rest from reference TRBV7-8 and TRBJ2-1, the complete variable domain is GAGVSQSPRYKVAKRGQDVALRCDPISGHVSLFWYQQALGQGPEFLTYFQNEAQLDKSGLPSDRFFAERPEGSVSTLKIQRTQQEDSAVYLCASRLAGGLSHNEQFFGPGTRLTVL.

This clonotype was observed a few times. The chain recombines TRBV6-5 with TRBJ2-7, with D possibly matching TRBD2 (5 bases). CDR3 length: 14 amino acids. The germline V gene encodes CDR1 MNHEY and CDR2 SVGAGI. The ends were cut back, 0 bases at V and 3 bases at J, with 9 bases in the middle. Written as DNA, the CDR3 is TGTGCCAGCAGTTACTCTTGGGGAGACTACGAGCAGTACTTC. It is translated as CASSYSWGDYEQYF.

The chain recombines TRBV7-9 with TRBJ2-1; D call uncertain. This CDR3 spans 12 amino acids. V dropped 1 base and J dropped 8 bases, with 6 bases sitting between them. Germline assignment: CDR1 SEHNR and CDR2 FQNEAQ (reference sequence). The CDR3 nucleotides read TGTGCCAGCAGCTTAGAGTGGGATGAGCAGTTCTTC. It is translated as CASSLEWDEQFF. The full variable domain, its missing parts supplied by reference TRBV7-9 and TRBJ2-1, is DTGVSQNPRHKITKRGQNVTFRCDPISEHNRLYWYRQTLGQGPEFLTYFQNEAQLEKSRLLSDRFSAERPKGSFSTLEIQRTEQGDSAMYLCASSLEWDEQFFGPGTRLTVL.

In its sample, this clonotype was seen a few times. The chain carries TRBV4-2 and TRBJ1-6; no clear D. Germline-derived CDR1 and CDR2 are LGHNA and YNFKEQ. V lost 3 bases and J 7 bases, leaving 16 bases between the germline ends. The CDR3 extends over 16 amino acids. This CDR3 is CASSHNGKGVNSPLHF. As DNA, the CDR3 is TGTGCCAGCAGCCACAACGGGAAGGGAGTGAATTCACCCCTCCACTTT.

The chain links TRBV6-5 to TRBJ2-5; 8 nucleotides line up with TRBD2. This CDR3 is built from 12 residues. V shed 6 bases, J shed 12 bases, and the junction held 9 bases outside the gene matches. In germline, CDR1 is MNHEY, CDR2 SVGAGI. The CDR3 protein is CASRRDPGLEYF. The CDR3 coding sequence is TGTGCCAGCAGAAGAGACCCGGGACTAGAGTACTTC.

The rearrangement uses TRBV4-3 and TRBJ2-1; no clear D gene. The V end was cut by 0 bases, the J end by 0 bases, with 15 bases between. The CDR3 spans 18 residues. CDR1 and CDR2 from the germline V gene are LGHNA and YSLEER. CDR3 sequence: CASSQDRIGSSSYNEQFF. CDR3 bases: TGCGCCAGCAGCCAAGATCGGATCGGCTCGAGCTCCTACAATGAGCAGTTCTTC.

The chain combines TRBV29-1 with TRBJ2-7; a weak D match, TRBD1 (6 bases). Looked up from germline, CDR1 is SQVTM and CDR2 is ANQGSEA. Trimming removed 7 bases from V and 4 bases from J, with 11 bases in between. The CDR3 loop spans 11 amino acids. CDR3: CSGGTGYEQYF. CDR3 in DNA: TGCAGCGGGGGAACAGGGTACGAGCAGTACTTC.

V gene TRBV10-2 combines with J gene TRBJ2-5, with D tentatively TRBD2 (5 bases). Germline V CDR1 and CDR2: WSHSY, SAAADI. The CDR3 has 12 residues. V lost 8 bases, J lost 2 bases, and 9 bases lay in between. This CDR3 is CASRPGQETQYF. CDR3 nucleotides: TGCGCCAGCCGCCCGGGACAAGAGACCCAGTACTTC.

The CDR3 coding sequence is TGTGCCAGCAGTTTAGGGACTATTCGCACAGATACGCAGTATTTT. It translates to CASSLGTIRTDTQYF. The chain employs TRBV28 and TRBJ2-3; 7 positions agree with TRBD2. The CDR3 has 15 amino acids. The germline V gene has CDR1 MDHEN and CDR2 SYDVKM. V was clipped by 2 bases and J by 1 base; unmatched bases: 3. Full variable domain (missing parts from reference TRBV28 and TRBJ2-3): DVKVTQSSRYLVKRTGEKVFLECVQDMDHENMFWYRQDPGLGLRLIYFSYDVKMKEKGDIPEGYSVSREKKERFSLILESASTNQTSMYLCASSLGTIRTDTQYFGPGTRLTVL.

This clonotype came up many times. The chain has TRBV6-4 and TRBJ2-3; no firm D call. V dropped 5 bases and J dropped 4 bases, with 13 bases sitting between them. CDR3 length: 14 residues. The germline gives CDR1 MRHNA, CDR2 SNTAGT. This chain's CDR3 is CASSPSPEADTQYF. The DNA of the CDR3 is TGTGCCAGCAGTCCTTCCCCTGAGGCAGATACGCAGTATTTT.